This entry lists 23 T cell receptor beta chains sequenced from one sample in a study of CD8+ T cells in alopecia areata. The sequencing template was cDNA reverse transcribed from extracted RNA. Clones were read by immunoSEQ multiplex PCR, and TCRdb kept only the in-frame ones, dropping some. The repertoire holds under 65,000 clones, roughly 40% seen once, with roughly 51% in the top ten. Sequences were obtained from NKG2D-low CD8+ T cells sorted from blood. The receptor source for this set is a human donor with alopecia areata.

This clone was counted only a few times. The J gene is TRBJ2-3, the V gene TRBV4-3; D not certain. Trimming left V 0 bases short and J 5 bases short, with 6 bases between. The CDR3 loop spans 13 amino acids. Germline V lookup: CDR1 LGHNA, CDR2 YSLEER. The CDR3 loop reads CASSQDFGDTQYF. Written as DNA, the CDR3 is TGCGCCAGCAGCCAAGATTTCGGAGATACGCAGTATTTT.

This clone was seen more than once but under ten times. The V call is TRBV2, the J call TRBJ2-4; TRBD1 agrees at 7 bases. The germline V gene encodes CDR1 SNHLY and CDR2 FYNNEI. This CDR3 is 15 amino acids long. V shed 7 bases and J 0 bases; nucleotides not matched to a gene: 6. The CDR3 protein is CASTTGFIAKNIQYF. The CDR3 nucleotides are TGTGCCAGCACGACAGGGTTCATAGCCAAAAACATTCAGTACTTC.

Only a few counts were recorded for this clone. V gene TRBV19 combines with J gene TRBJ2-7; D remains unclear. The germline V and J ends were trimmed by 3 bases and 2 bases, with 14 bases remaining between them. This CDR3 region has 15 residues. Germline CDR1 is LNHDA and CDR2 is SQIVND (reference sequence). The CDR3 here is CASSIVAGTTYEQYF. The CDR3 nucleotides are TGTGCCAGTAGTATCGTCGCAGGTACCACCTACGAGCAGTACTTC.

The chain combines TRBV9 with TRBJ2-5; 7 nucleotides match TRBD2. Germline V gives CDR1 SGDLS, CDR2 YYNGEE. This CDR3 is 12 amino acids long. Trimming cost V 4 bases and J 12 bases; bases outside gene matches: 9. The CDR3 sequence: CASSPSGEEEYF. CDR3 nucleotide sequence: TGTGCCAGCAGCCCGAGCGGGGAGGAGGAGTACTTC.

The V and J genes are TRBV4-3 and TRBJ2-1; TRBD2 matches 10 bases. Looked up from germline, CDR1 is LGHNA and CDR2 is YSLEER. This CDR3 comprises 17 residues. The ends lost 0 bases at V and 8 bases at J; junction bases unmatched: 10. The CDR3 DNA follows: TGCGCCAGCAGCCAAGAGTTTTTAGCGGGGGGTTTCGATGAGCAGTTCTTC. Protein: CASSQEFLAGGFDEQFF.

The chain joins TRBV7-8 to TRBJ1-1; possible D gene TRBD1, 5 bases. The length of the CDR3 is 16 residues. V lost 1 base and J 0 bases, leaving 12 bases between the germline ends. Germline V gene data show CDR1 as SGHVS and CDR2 as FQNEAQ. For the CDR3, the DNA is TGTGCCAGCAGCTTAGGGGGGTCCTTCATGAACACTGAAGCTTTCTTT. It yields the protein CASSLGGSFMNTEAFF.

This chain joins TRBV7-9 and TRBJ2-7, with 13 bases matching TRBD2. CDR1 and CDR2 (germline): SEHNR, FQNEAQ (reference sequence). The CDR3 spans 14 residues. V trimming: 5 bases; J trimming: 2 bases; junction bases outside the gene matches: 0. The CDR3, as DNA: TGTGCCAGCAGCGGGACTAGCGGGGCCTACGAGCAGTACTTC. Translated, it gives CASSGTSGAYEQYF. Complete variable domain (other parts from reference TRBV7-9 and TRBJ2-7): DTGVSQNPRHKITKRGQNVTFRCDPISEHNRLYWYRQTLGQGPEFLTYFQNEAQLEKSRLLSDRFSAERPKGSFSTLEIQRTEQGDSAMYLCASSGTSGAYEQYFGPGTRLTVT.

In the case of this clone: Other DNA sequences in the sample encode the same CDR3. The chain employs TRBV27 and TRBJ2-7, with 8 bases matching TRBD1. V shed 5 bases and J 2 bases; nucleotides not matched to a gene: 5. Per the germline V gene, CDR1 is MNHEY and CDR2 is SMNVEV (reference sequence). CDR3 length equals 14 residues. The CDR3 spells CASSLGQGPYEQYF. CDR3 in DNA: TGTGCCAGCAGTCTCGGACAGGGCCCCTACGAGCAGTACTTC.

The gene calls are TRBV2 and TRBJ2-1, with 9 bases that match TRBD1. V trimming: 11 bases; J trimming: 4 bases; junction bases outside the gene matches: 12. Germline CDR1 and CDR2: SNHLY and FYNNEI. CDR3 size: 15 residues. CDR3 nucleotides: TGTGCCTCCTCCAGGTGGACAGGGGAATACAATGAGCAGTTCTTC. It specifies CASSRWTGEYNEQFF.

This clone was observed a handful of times. The chain uses TRBV29-1 and TRBJ2-2; D unresolved. Germline CDR1 is SQVTM and CDR2 is ANQGSEA. Trimming cost V 7 bases and J 2 bases, with 11 bases left between them. The CDR3 is 13 amino acids. The CDR3 DNA sequence: TGCAGCGCAAGGGAACCTAACACCGGGGAGCTGTTTTTT. Amino acids: CSAREPNTGELFF.

This clone has a handful of counts. The gene calls are TRBV7-9 and TRBJ2-7; no reliable D call. The germline V gene encodes CDR1 SEHNR and CDR2 FQNEAQ (reference sequence). Trimming shortened V by 5 bases and J by 6 bases, and 17 bases separated the two germline ends. The CDR3 consists of 14 residues. CDR3 protein: CASSPPSMNREQYF. CDR3 DNA: TGTGCCAGCAGCCCACCTTCCATGAACCGCGAGCAGTACTTC.

This clone was counted only a few times. In DNA, the CDR3 is TGCGCCAGCAGCCAAGTTAGGTCCTTCATGGGCGAGCAGTTCTTC. As protein: CASSQVRSFMGEQFF. V gene TRBV4-3 combines with J gene TRBJ2-1, with unresolved D. Trimming shortened V by 1 base and J by 10 bases, and 17 bases separated the two germline ends. The CDR3 length is 15 residues. Germline assignment: CDR1 LGHNA and CDR2 YSLEER.

This clone was seen just once. This sequence joins TRBV7-3 and TRBJ2-5; D unclear. The V gene lost 1 base and the J gene lost 5 bases, with 8 bases spanning the gap. The germline V gene encodes CDR1 SGHTA and CDR2 FQGTGA. This CDR3 comprises 13 residues. The CDR3 is CASSLKVGETQYF. The CDR3 region has the DNA TGTGCCAGCAGCTTAAAGGTGGGGGAGACCCAGTACTTC.

The genes are TRBV5-6 and TRBJ2-7; D not certain. This CDR3 spans 13 amino acids. Trimming cost V 3 bases and J 6 bases, with 13 bases left between them. Germline V gives CDR1 SGHDT, CDR2 YYEEEE. CDR3 residues: CASSSHPLSEQYF. CDR3 bases: TGTGCCAGCAGCTCCCATCCTCTCTCCGAGCAGTACTTC.

This clone was counted a few times. This rearrangement joins TRBV29-1 to TRBJ2-3, with D tentatively TRBD2 (6 bases). The CDR3 loop spans 16 amino acids. V was pared by 0 bases and J by 0 bases, with 13 bases between. The germline V gene has CDR1 SQVTM and CDR2 ANQGSEA. DNA for the CDR3: TGCAGCGTTGAAGATCTTCCGGGGACTAGCACAGATACGCAGTATTTT. Translation: CSVEDLPGTSTDTQYF.

This clone was observed a handful of times. This chain joins TRBV7-9 and TRBJ2-7; 8 bases agree with TRBD2. Germline assignment: CDR1 SEHNR and CDR2 FQNEAQ (reference sequence). The CDR3 loop spans 15 amino acids. The V segment lost 1 base and the J segment 0 bases; nucleotides outside the gene matches: 2. The CDR3, as DNA: TGTGCCAGCAGCTTAGGCCTAGCGGGCTCCTACGAGCAGTACTTC. Protein product: CASSLGLAGSYEQYF.

The rearrangement links TRBV9 to TRBJ1-1; no definite D call. The V end was cut by 4 bases, the J end by 1 base, with 17 bases between. CDR1 SGDLS and CDR2 YYNGEE come from the germline V gene. The CDR3 is 16 amino acids. The CDR3 here is CASSLDSKAWNTEAFF. In DNA form, the CDR3 reads TGTGCCAGCAGCCTGGACTCAAAAGCCTGGAACACTGAAGCTTTCTTT.

The rearrangement uses TRBV10-3 and TRBJ2-7; maybe TRBD2 (5 bases). The CDR3 is 14 residues long. Germline V gene sequence: CDR1 ENHRY, CDR2 SYGVKD. Trimming took off 5 bases at V and 3 bases at J, with 14 bases between the two ends. CDR3 region: CAISPDYSGYEQYF. DNA for the CDR3: TGTGCCATCAGTCCAGACTATTCCGGCTACGAGCAGTACTTC.

As concerns this clone: Sequence at one end of the junction differs from germline and may be a read error. The CDR3 reads CASGEGSSNQPQHF. The CDR3 DNA reads TGTGCCAGCGGTGAGGGGTCGAGCAATCAGCCCCAGCATTTT. The V and J genes are TRBV2 and TRBJ1-5; D perhaps matches TRBD1 (5 bases). The CDR3 has 14 residues. Germline V CDR1 and CDR2: SNHLY, FYNNEI. Full variable domain (outside the CDR3, taken from reference TRBV2 and TRBJ1-5): EPEVTQTPSHQVTQMGQEVILRCVPISNHLYFYWYRQILGQKVEFLVSFYNNEISEKSEIFDDQFSVERPDGSNFTLKIRSTKLEDSAMYFCASGEGSSNQPQHFGDGTRLSIL.

The chain combines TRBV28 with TRBJ2-2; 9 positions match TRBD1. The germline V gene encodes CDR1 MDHEN and CDR2 SYDVKM. J gave up 1 base and V 7 bases, and 7 bases lay outside the gene matches. The CDR3 runs to 16 residues. CDR3 in amino acids: CASTPGTGRNTGELFF. CDR3 nucleotides: TGTGCCAGCACTCCCGGGACAGGGAGGAACACCGGGGAGCTGTTTTTT.

This chain links TRBV2 with TRBJ1-5; no clear D gene. The CDR3 runs 14 residues. The germline V gene encodes CDR1 SNHLY and CDR2 FYNNEI. V shed 4 bases and J shed 4 bases, with 11 bases lying between them. The CDR3 DNA sequence: TGTGCCAGCAGTGGCAACGGGGAGAATCAGCCCCAGCATTTT. Translation: CASSGNGENQPQHF.

This rearrangement joins TRBV4-3 to TRBJ1-1; 7 positions match TRBD1. Per germline, CDR1 LGHNA and CDR2 YSLEER. The CDR3 contains 14 residues. V gave up 1 base and J gave up 4 bases; unmatched junction bases: 3. CDR3 coding DNA: TGCGCCAGCAGCCAAGGACAGGGAGGCACTGAAGCTTTCTTT. Translating it yields CASSQGQGGTEAFF.

This chain uses TRBV7-9 with TRBJ2-7; tentatively, D is TRBD1 (5 bases). Per germline, CDR1 SEHNR and CDR2 FQNEAQ (reference sequence). The V end was cut by 6 bases, the J end by 6 bases, with 12 bases between. CDR3 length equals 12 residues. CDR3 amino acids: CASSSLGREQYF. The CDR3 coding sequence is TGTGCCAGCAGTTCATTGGGGCGCGAGCAGTACTTC.